This T cell receptor beta chain was identified in a study of T cell responses to AZD1222 COVID-19 vaccine. Findings and limits, study-wide: Repertoires were obtained only post-peak T cell response. Dominant CD4 TCR responses targeted spike regions 160-218 and 743-854. Clonal diversity may have been underestimated in mostly white British donors.

CDR1 is SGHRS, CDR2 YFSETQ, per germline. With V trimmed by 0 bases and J by 0 bases, 6 bases remained unmatched. The CDR3 length is 16 residues. Turning to this clone: Its antigen is as yet unknown.

Only in-frame clones appear in the TCRdb table, and some are missing; sequencing was by immunoSEQ multiplex PCR. The sample includes about 160,000 clones, about 91% of them seen just once. This clonotype was sampled from an adult in good health. The specimen was peripheral blood, collected on day 0 of MenACWY control vaccination. The chain is built from TRBV5-1 and TRBJ2-7, with 7 bases lining up with TRBD2. The CDR3 reads CASSLAPSGSSYEQYF. The DNA for the CDR3 is TGCGCCAGCAGCTTGGCGCCTAGCGGAAGCTCCTACGAGCAGTACTTC.